This T cell receptor beta chain was sequenced for a study of T-cell reconstitution after alpha-beta-depleted transplantation in children. A TCRbeta library incorporating unique molecular identifiers was prepared. Via MiXCR, TCRdb re-called the PCR reads, giving one row per CDR3 protein. The table shows approximately 510,000 distinct CDR3 sequences, with around 17% occurring only once. There are 19 residues in the CDR3. CDR1 is LGHDT, CDR2 YNNKEL, per germline (reference sequence). V shed 11 bases, J shed 0 bases, and the junction held 20 bases outside the gene matches. The receptor comes from a human donor who donated a stem cell graft to a child with acute lymphoblastic leukemia. The rearrangement uses TRBV3-1 and TRBJ2-4; 9 bases are shared with TRBD2. The material sequenced was PBMCs from the stem cell graft donor, taken from the stem cell graft. CDR3 residues: CAFCLGQPSGILAKNIQYF. The CDR3 DNA follows: TGTGCCTTCTGTTTAGGTCAACCTAGCGGGATTTTAGCCAAAAACATTCAGTACTTC.